Described below is a single TCR beta chain sequence and its context. The antigen it recognizes is unknown. No much larger clone exists at a distance of one base, and base qualities are not known. The donors were about 40 Caucasian individuals from Russia, aged 6 to 90 years, who were systemically healthy. Approximately 9.3 milliliters of peripheral blood were drawn from each donor into EDTA-treated Vacutainer tubes. Ficoll-Paque density-gradient centrifugation was used to isolate PBMCs, with at least 7 million obtained per sample. Total RNA was extracted from PBMCs with Trizol reagent, with at least 6 micrograms obtained per sample. For every donor, an aliquot of PBMCs went through flow cytometry to measure the percentages of naive CD45RAhigh/CD27high T cells. This specimen comes from a study of blood T cells in healthy people across ages (dated by TCRdb to 2014 to 2015). About the study as a whole: In model experiments, template switching captured roughly one uniquely barcoded TCR beta cDNA molecule for every two T cells. To avoid experimental bias, donors of different ages were spread randomly across the sequencing lanes. To track age-related changes in TCR beta repertoire diversity, the study relied on deep sequencing normalized with unique cDNA molecular identifiers. Two additional independent replicas of 1 million unique cDNA reads from the same blood draw were analyzed for two donors (one aged 18 to 30 and one aged 80 or older). The donors were divided into four age groups: young (average roughly 15 years), middle-aged (about 39), aged (approximately 64) and long-lived (about 79).

Overall results and qualifications from the work: Compared with the aged group, the long-lived group had more naive CD4+ T cells, fewer expanded clones and increased TCR diversity, suggesting age selection. The CMV infection status of donors was not known, potentially confounding age-related changes in expanded clonotypes. As age increased, observed TCR beta diversity per million T cells dropped in a roughly linear way, and a significant reduction was already evident by age about 36. There was a strong correlation between observed TCR beta diversity and the percentage of naive T cells measured by flow cytometry. Because profiling used bulk unsorted PBMCs, naive and antigen-experienced compartments could not be compared conclusively. Estimates of total diversity based on one million sequenced T cells were regarded as lower bounds and as underestimates.

Germline trimming amounts to 3 bases on V and 4 bases on J, with 14 as the count of junction bases outside the gene matches. The germline V gene encodes CDR1 KGHDR and CDR2 SFDVKD. The CDR3 measures 18 amino acids from cysteine to phenylalanine. Only the CDR3 region is kept as DNA, spanning 54 bases read in frame from base 1. Library generation was performed with 5' RACE. The instrument was an Illumina HiSeq 2500. The second PCR ran for about 7 to 11 cycles and used a J-beta primer mix along with a sample-barcoded 5' primer. A unique molecular identifier was introduced onto each TCR beta cDNA molecule by a template-switch 5' adaptor carrying 12 random nucleotides. Each sample yielded at least 3 million CDR3-containing paired-end reads. First-strand cDNA was synthesized from all RNA with the Mint cDNA synthesis kit, primed by a TRBC-specific oligonucleotide. Following uracil-DNA glycosylase treatment, all cDNA underwent a first 18-cycle PCR with the universal primers M1SS and BC2_uni_R. The study's processing was this. For normalization, 1 million high-quality reads, each with a distinct molecular identifier, were randomly selected from each sample. Instead of being binned into consensus sequences, reads with shared molecular identifiers were discarded. MiTCR, run with a Q25 quality threshold and the strictest error-elimination algorithm, handled CDR3 identification, clonotype clustering and error correction. A nonparametric unseen species model with Euler transformation was used to estimate lower-bound total TCR beta diversity. Using fastp at Q25 and MiXCR, TCRdb reprocessed the public reads and kept productive beta chains. Records with the same CDR3 protein are collapsed into one entry carrying the most frequent genes and DNA. These V and J calls originate from TCRdb's pipeline instead of the authors' own analysis. Within this sample are roughly 720,000 distinct CDR3 sequences, with around half of them counted one time only. 41% of the sample rests with the top ten.

Sequencing used blood. The sequence is built from TRBV24-1 and TRBJ2-1; 7 bases in the junction line up with TRBD2. The TCR comes from a man aged 80 or over in good health. The nucleotide sequence is given as TGTGCCACCAGTGATCCCACGGCCGGGGCGGGACTATACAATGAGCAGTTCTTC. Its protein is CATSDPTAGAGLYNEQFF.